This T cell receptor beta chain was documented in a study of blood T cell repertoires in COVID-19 (TCRdb year 2020). Study-wide context: Samples from collaborators originated in the United States, Italy and Spain and spanned both the acute and convalescent phases of COVID-19. Samples were obtained from the ongoing ImmuneRACE study (first 160 participants) and from 950 to 1,500 subjects provided by 6 global collaborators. Subjects who had been exposed to COVID-19, were actively infected with it, or had recovered from it provided the deeply sampled blood TCRbeta repertoires that made up the dataset. The sample metadata nearly always contained a de-identified subject ID, COVID-19 status, age in years and sex. The repertoires were released in a freely available public database meant as a resource for research on the immune response to SARS-CoV-2. The prospective study material was composed of cDNA or gDNA derived from T cells, B-cell-depleted T cells, or PBMCs. Where available, HLA class I and class II types were obtained from metadata supplied by the sample provider rather than from assay-based typing. Points the paper makes about the study in general: The quantity of clinical and demographic metadata differed by source and by participant and was supplied without curation.

Each collaborating institution followed its own protocols to collect whole blood in K2EDTA tubes. For TCRbeta analysis, collaborator samples were shipped as frozen whole blood, as isolated PBMCs, or as DNA extracted from either sample type. CDR3 length: 12 amino acids, cysteine to phenylalanine. Only the CDR3 region is kept as DNA, spanning 36 bases read in frame from base 1. The germline V gene gives CDR1 as SGHRS and CDR2 as YFSETQ. At the junction V is shortened by 5 bases and J by 6 bases, with 11 bases in between. Concerning this clone: Its antigen specificity is not known. No base quality information exists; no much larger clone differs at one position.

The immunoSEQ Assay, a bias-controlled multiplex PCR, was used to amplify TCRbeta CDR3 regions from genomic DNA. The authors' pipeline ran thus. Nucleated cell counts per sample were estimated from amplification of reference gene primers within the assay. Sequence reads were collapsed and filtered to measure the absolute abundance of every unique TCRbeta CDR3 rearrangement. For each sample, productive Simpson clonality was calculated as the square root of Simpson's diversity index across productive rearrangements. The table comes from immuneACCESS by way of TCRdb, which keeps in-frame sequences with V and J called. Part of the clones is missing from these tables; in studies checked, under half for an unresolved V gene and the rest for unknown reasons. V and J calls and clone size follow that table, whereas D and trimming were derived from the DNA. The sample table records some 150,000 clones; more than 70% of these occur just once. The ten largest clonotypes hold about 2.6% of the sample.

The chain is assembled from TRBV5-1 and TRBJ1-2; D gene: possibly TRBD1, on 5 matching bases. The sequence was obtained from a man in his sixties with acute or convalescent COVID-19. Sequencing was carried out using peripheral blood. This receptor has the CDR3 CASSRDFNGYTF. The sequenced DNA is TGCGCCAGCAGTCGGGACTTCAATGGCTACACCTTC.